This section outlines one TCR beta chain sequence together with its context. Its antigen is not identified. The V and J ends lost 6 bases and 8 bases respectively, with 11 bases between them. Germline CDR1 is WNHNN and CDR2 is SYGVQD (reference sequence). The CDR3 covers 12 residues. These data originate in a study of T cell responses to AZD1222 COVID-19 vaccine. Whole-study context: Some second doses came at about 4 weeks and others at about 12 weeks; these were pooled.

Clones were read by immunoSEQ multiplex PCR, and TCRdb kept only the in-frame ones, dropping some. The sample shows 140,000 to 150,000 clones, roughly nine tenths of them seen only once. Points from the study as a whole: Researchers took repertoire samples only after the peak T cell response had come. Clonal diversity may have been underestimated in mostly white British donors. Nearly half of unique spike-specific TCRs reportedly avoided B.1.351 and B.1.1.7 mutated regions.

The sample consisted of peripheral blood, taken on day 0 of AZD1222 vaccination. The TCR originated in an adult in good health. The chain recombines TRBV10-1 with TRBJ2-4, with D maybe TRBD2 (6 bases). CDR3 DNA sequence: TGCGCCAGCAGCACGGGGGATTACATTCAGTACTTC. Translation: CASSTGDYIQYF.